The T cell receptor (beta chain) described here comes from a study of T cell responses to AZD1222 COVID-19 vaccine. Study in general: Second doses at about 4 or about 12 weeks were pooled.

CDR1 and CDR2 from the germline V gene are SGHDT and YYEEEE. V lost 1 base and J lost 4; bases outside the gene matches: 5. This CDR3 has 16 amino acids. In the case of this clone: No antigen is known for it.

Clones were read by immunoSEQ multiplex PCR, and TCRdb kept only the in-frame ones, dropping some. This table holds 200,000 or so clones, around 93% found once. Study results and limitations: Just a handful of AZD1222 recipients tested seropositive at baseline. Donor demographics were predominantly white British with a female majority; clonal diversity may be underestimated.

The J gene is TRBJ2-2, the V gene TRBV5-6, with TRBD2 identical over 9 bases. The sequences come from peripheral blood, collected on day 0 of AZD1222 vaccination. The receptor's source is an adult in good health. CDR3 residues: CASSLSRGRATGELFF. CDR3 coding DNA: TGTGCCAGCAGCTTGTCCCGCGGGAGGGCCACCGGGGAGCTGTTTTTT.